These 20 T cell receptor beta chains came from one sample sequenced in a study of PD-1 blockade in classical Hodgkin lymphoma. TCRdb's table, derived via immunoSEQ multiplex PCR, lists solely in-frame clones and lacks some. The sample carries some 28,000 clones, roughly 82% recorded once. Time point given: cycle 4 day 1 (C4D1), after five to seven weeks of nivolumab. Autologous stem cell transplantation was followed by relapse in every patient, and brentuximab vedotin exposure varied. This specimen consisted of peripheral blood mononuclear cells (PBMCs), obtained before the fourth cycle of nivolumab. The receptors stem from a human donor with classical Hodgkin lymphoma.

The gene calls are TRBV6-5 and TRBJ2-5; D might be TRBD2 (7 bases). This CDR3 is built from 14 residues. The ends were cut back, 6 bases at V and 3 bases at J, with 14 bases in the middle. CDR1 is MNHEY and CDR2 is SVGAGI in the germline V gene. CDR3 nucleotide sequence: TGTGCCAGCAGGGGGGGGCGTTCTAAAGAGACCCAGTACTTC. Its translation is CASRGGRSKETQYF.

The chain employs TRBV7-8 and TRBJ2-5; 7 nucleotides match TRBD2. The junction had 8 bases not matched to a gene; V was cut back by 6 bases and J by 1 base. This CDR3 region has 15 residues. In germline, CDR1 is SGHVS, CDR2 FQNEAQ. Here the CDR3 DNA reads TGTGCCAGCAGTCAGGCGGGCGGGGGCCAAGAGACCCAGTACTTC. It codes for CASSQAGGGQETQYF.

The CDR3 coding sequence is TGTGCCAGCAGTTACGTAGCCAACACTGAAGCTTTCTTT. This translates into CASSYVANTEAFF. The rearrangement joins TRBV6-5 to TRBJ1-1; D uncertain. The CDR3 is 13 residues long. The V gene's germline CDR1 is MNHEY and CDR2 SVGAGI. Trimming took 2 bases from V and 2 from J, leaving 6 bases between them.

The CDR3 DNA follows: TGTGCCAGCAGCTCGGAGGGTCGGCAGCCCCAGCATTTT. Translating gives CASSSEGRQPQHF. This chain links TRBV5-6 with TRBJ1-5; D is unclear. With 3 bases removed from V and 7 bases from J, the gap between germline ends came to 11 bases. CDR1 and CDR2 from the germline V gene are SGHDT and YYEEEE. This CDR3 is 13 amino acids long.

The chain recombines TRBV7-3 with TRBJ2-7; unclear D gene. The CDR3 contains 13 residues. V lost 2 bases, J lost 2 bases, and 7 bases lay in between. Germline CDR1 SGHTA, CDR2 FQGTGA. The CDR3 sequence is CASSLGITYEQYF. In nucleotides, the CDR3 is TGTGCCAGCAGCTTAGGGATAACCTACGAGCAGTACTTC.

V and J are TRBV5-4 and TRBJ2-2, with 12 bases matching TRBD2. The germline V gene has CDR1 SGHNT and CDR2 YYREEE (reference sequence). With 4 bases clipped from V and 1 base from J, the junction kept 2 bases outside the gene matches. The CDR3 contains 16 residues. The CDR3 loop is CASSPTSGGNTGELFF. DNA of the CDR3: TGTGCCAGCAGCCCGACTAGCGGGGGGAACACCGGGGAGCTGTTTTTT.

This chain joins TRBV7-9 and TRBJ1-2, with TRBD1 matching 10 bases. The ends lost 4 bases at V and 9 bases at J; junction bases unmatched: 2. The V gene's germline CDR1 is SEHNR and CDR2 FQNEAQ (reference sequence). CDR3 length equals 12 residues. DNA for the CDR3: TGTGCCAGCAGCTCGGGACAGGGGAGCTACACCTTC. It translates to CASSSGQGSYTF.

The chain is built from TRBV19 and TRBJ1-1; D is unclear. Germline values: CDR1 LNHDA, CDR2 SQIVND (reference sequence). V lost 6 bases to trimming and J lost 0 bases, with 8 bases between them. The CDR3 is 13 amino acids. CDR3 sequence: CASRADMNTEAFF. CDR3 sequence (DNA): TGTGCCAGTAGGGCGGATATGAACACTGAAGCTTTCTTT.

This clone was picked up a small number of times. The chain couples TRBV13 to TRBJ1-5, with TRBD1 matching over 9 bases. CDR1 and CDR2 from the germline V gene are PRHDT and FYEKMQ (reference sequence). The length of the CDR3 is 14 residues. The V segment lost 5 bases and the J segment 4 bases; nucleotides outside the gene matches: 3. The CDR3 sequence is CASSPGQGNQPQHF. CDR3 nucleotides: TGTGCCAGCAGCCCGGGACAGGGAAATCAGCCCCAGCATTTT.

In nucleotides, the CDR3 is TGCGCCAGCAGTCGGGGAGACAGAACCTACGAGCAGTACTTC. This codes for CASSRGDRTYEQYF. The V and J genes are TRBV4-1 and TRBJ2-7; D possibly matches TRBD1 or TRBD2 (5 bases each). The length of the CDR3 is 14 residues. V was clipped by 6 bases and J by 2 bases, with 14 bases between them. CDR1 and CDR2 (germline): MGHRA, YSYEKL.

This chain links TRBV11-2 with TRBJ2-7, with D uncertain. The CDR3 contains 12 residues. CDR1 and CDR2 from the germline V gene are SGHAT and FQNNGV. The V end lost 5 bases, the J end lost 6 bases, and 11 bases lay between the germline ends. The CDR3 DNA reads as TGTGCCAGCAGCCCCCCCTATGGCGAGCAGTACTTC. Its protein is CASSPPYGEQYF.

The chain employs TRBV2 and TRBJ2-7; D gene ambiguous. CDR3 length equals 11 residues. CDR1 is SNHLY and CDR2 is FYNNEI in the germline V gene. V was trimmed by 1 base and J by 10 bases, leaving 8 bases between them. This CDR3 is CASSEGGIQYF. The CDR3, as DNA: TGTGCCAGCAGTGAAGGGGGAATCCAGTACTTC.

This chain links TRBV15 with TRBJ2-2; D possibly corresponds to TRBD1 (6 bases). Per germline, CDR1 LNHNV and CDR2 YYDKDF (reference sequence). This CDR3 comprises 15 residues. V lost 3 bases and J lost 5, with 13 bases in between. The CDR3 region has the DNA TGTGCCACCAGCAGGGGGGCGGGCGGGACCGGGGAGCTGTTTTTT. It yields the protein CATSRGAGGTGELFF.

This chain joins TRBV19 and TRBJ2-7; 9 bases align to TRBD1. The CDR3 contains 14 residues. V was clipped by 11 bases and J by 5 bases; unmatched bases: 13. The germline V gene encodes CDR1 LNHDA and CDR2 SQIVND (reference sequence). The CDR3 sequence is CAGQSGTGLDEQYF. CDR3 nucleotides: TGTGCCGGACAATCCGGGACAGGGCTAGACGAGCAGTACTTC. The full variable domain, rest sourced from reference TRBV19 and TRBJ2-7, is DGGITQSPKYLFRKEGQNVTLSCEQNLNHDAMYWYRQDPGQGLRLIYYSQIVNDFQKGDIAEGYSVSREKKESFPLTVTSAQKNPTAFYLCAGQSGTGLDEQYFGPGTRLTVT.

This sequence joins TRBV11-3 and TRBJ2-4; 10 nucleotides match TRBD1. The CDR3 is 16 residues long. The germline V gene encodes CDR1 SGHNT and CDR2 YENEEA. J was trimmed by 0 bases and V by 3 bases; bases with no gene match: 2. The CDR3 DNA reads as TGTGCCAGCAGCTTGGGGACAGGGGTAGCCAAAAACATTCAGTACTTC. Translated: CASSLGTGVAKNIQYF.

The chain joins TRBV7-9 to TRBJ1-6; D is unresolved. V lost 5 bases to trimming and J lost 9 bases, with 14 bases between them. This CDR3 has 14 amino acids. Germline CDR1 reads SEHNR; CDR2 reads FQNEAQ (reference sequence). The CDR3 here is CASSLQFGSSPLHF. CDR3 bases: TGTGCCAGCAGCCTACAGTTTGGGAGTTCACCCCTCCACTTT.

Only one count was recorded for this clone. The genes are TRBV21-1 and TRBJ2-3. TRBV21-1 is classified as a pseudogene. The CDR3 extends over 13 amino acids. The DNA of the CDR3 is TGTGCCAGCAGCAGTCGATATACAGATACGCAGTATTTT. Its translation is CASSSRYTDTQYF.

V gene TRBV11-1 combines with J gene TRBJ2-2; D gene ambiguous. Germline values: CDR1 SGHAT, CDR2 FQDESV (reference sequence). V was cut by 5 bases and J by 4 bases, with 8 bases left in between. The CDR3 spans 13 residues. CDR3 region: CASSLPTTGELFF. In DNA form, the CDR3 reads TGTGCCAGCAGCCTCCCAACCACCGGGGAGCTGTTTTTT.

The chain is built from TRBV6-4 and TRBJ2-2, with D tentatively TRBD1 (6 bases). Per germline, CDR1 MRHNA and CDR2 SNTAGT. The CDR3 has 15 amino acids. V lost 6 bases, J lost 2 bases, and 13 bases lay in between. The CDR3 coding sequence is TGTGCCAGCAGCGAAAGAGGGGGAAACACCGGGGAGCTGTTTTTT. Its translation: CASSERGGNTGELFF.

The chain carries TRBV25-1 and TRBJ2-3; D is undetermined. Per the germline V gene, CDR1 is MGHDK and CDR2 is SYGVNS. CDR3 length: 12 amino acids. V lost 6 bases and J lost 10, with 14 bases in between. The CDR3 bases are TGTGCCAGCAGCTGGGAAGGCGGCGCGCAGTATTTT. As protein: CASSWEGGAQYF.